Included here is one T cell receptor beta chain sequence, with context. Assay used: immunoSEQ multiplex PCR; TCRdb lists only in-frame clones, some missing. Of approximately 31,000 clones in the sample, around nine tenths were seen once. These data belong to a study of T cell changes during pregnancy in multiple sclerosis. This clonotype originated in a female donor with multiple sclerosis, enrolled in a pregnancy study. Material: CD8+ T cells from peripheral blood mononuclear cells, obtained in the second trimester of pregnancy.

The DNA for the CDR3 is TGTGCCAGCAGCCACCCCGGGGGCACTGAAGCTTTCTTT. Its translation: CASSHPGGTEAFF. This chain connects TRBV7-9 to TRBJ1-1; maybe TRBD1 (5 bases). Deletions cut 5 bases from V and 4 bases from J, with 11 bases between. This CDR3 contains 13 residues. Germline-derived CDR1 and CDR2 are SEHNR and FQNEAQ (reference sequence).